The sequence of this T cell receptor beta chain was determined in a study of tumor-infiltrating lymphocytes in localized non-small cell lung cancer. Study context: Some samples were collected after neoadjuvant chemotherapy; smokers, never-smokers and several histologies were included.

Findings of the study overall: Only some patients had TCR sequencing, depending on available tissue. Compared with uninvolved lung, tumors showed higher T cell infiltration by TCRbeta sequencing.

About this clone itself: What it binds is not known.

This CDR3 has 14 residues. Trimming cost V 5 bases and J 2 bases, with 11 bases left between them. Germline V gives CDR1 SGHAT, CDR2 FQNNGV. The assay was immunoSEQ multiplex PCR, and TCRdb's table has in-frame clones only and misses some. The sample contains approximately 24,000 clones, roughly 64% of which appear only once. This TCR derives from a human donor with non-small cell lung cancer. Sequencing used lung tumor tissue. The chain joins TRBV11-2 to TRBJ2-3, with D unclear. CDR3 in DNA: TGTGCCAGCAGCCTCGGACGAGCCACAGATACGCAGTATTTT. This codes for CASSLGRATDTQYF.